A single sample gave rise to the 32 T cell receptor beta chains below, sequenced in a study of T cells in Graves' hyperthyroidism and ophthalmopathy. TCR beta CDR3 sequences were amplified from RNA transcripts. A first-round RT-PCR of the TCR CDR3 used the HTBI primer set. TCRdb re-called the multiplex PCR reads with MiXCR, one entry per CDR3 protein. In the table there are a few hundred thousand distinct CDR3 sequences, 15% to 19% of which are singletons. Sequences were obtained from blood. Receptor source: a woman between 25 and 40 years old with Graves' hyperthyroidism.

In this sample, this clonotype turned up many times. The chain carries TRBV6-5 and TRBJ1-1, with a weak D call TRBD1 (5 bases). CDR1 and CDR2 from the germline V gene are MNHEY and SVGAGI. V shed 2 bases and J shed 0 bases, with 19 bases lying between them. The CDR3 sequence is 18 residues long. In DNA, the CDR3 is TGTGCCAGCAGTTACCGTACCAGGGCCGGAGTCATGAACACTGAAGCTTTCTTT. Its protein product is CASSYRTRAGVMNTEAFF.

This rearrangement joins TRBV7-3 to TRBJ2-7, with D possibly being TRBD1 (6 bases). The V and J ends lost 2 bases and 2 bases respectively, with 13 bases between them. CDR1 is SGHTA and CDR2 is FQGTGA in the germline V gene. The CDR3 contains 15 residues. The CDR3 sequence: CASSLLPGQTYEQYF. CDR3 DNA sequence: TGTGCCAGCAGCTTACTTCCTGGACAGACCTACGAGCAGTACTTC.

The V call is TRBV24-1, the J call TRBJ2-1; 7 nucleotides line up with TRBD1. Germline CDR1 and CDR2: KGHDR and SFDVKD. The CDR3 loop spans 15 amino acids. With 0 bases clipped from V and 9 bases from J, the junction kept 7 bases outside the gene matches. Here the CDR3 DNA reads TGTGCCACCAGTGATTTGGAGACAGGGCGCAGTGAGCAGTTCTTC. Its translation: CATSDLETGRSEQFF.

Concerning this clonotype itself: A clone one base away is much larger, so this may be a read error. The gene calls are TRBV28 and TRBJ2-3; no definite D call. CDR3 length: 12 amino acids. CDR1 is MDHEN, CDR2 SYDVKM, per germline. CDR3 DNA sequence: TGTGCCGGCAGTTCCCGCGTAGATACGCAGTATTTT. Residues: CAGSSRVDTQYF.

This clonotype showed up many times. The chain is built from TRBV6-1 and TRBJ2-3, with TRBD1 identical over 9 bases. CDR3 length: 17 residues. Trimming removed 8 bases from V and 10 bases from J; junction bases left unmatched: 22. The germline gives CDR1 MNHNS, CDR2 SASEGT. CDR3 residues: CASAQKNRGPSGTSQYF. The CDR3, as DNA: TGTGCCAGCGCACAAAAGAACAGGGGGCCTAGCGGCACTTCGCAGTATTTT.

A few counts support this clonotype. In nucleotides, the CDR3 is TGTGCCAGCAGCCCCACTAGCGCCCAACGCAGGGCTGGGGCCAACGTCCTGACTTTC. Translating it yields CASSPTSAQRRAGANVLTF. This sequence joins TRBV2 and TRBJ2-6, with 7 bases fitting TRBD2. The germline V gene has CDR1 SNHLY and CDR2 FYNNEI. This CDR3 comprises 19 residues. The ends lost 6 bases at V and 2 bases at J; junction bases unmatched: 16.

In DNA form, the CDR3 reads TGTGCCAGCAGCTTGGAAGGGGCGGGATCCAAAAACATTCAGTACTTC. Its translation: CASSLEGAGSKNIQYF. The chain employs TRBV5-4 and TRBJ2-4; possibly TRBD2 for D (6 bases). Between the trimmed V and J ends, which lost 0 bases and 2 bases, there was a span of 12 bases. Germline values: CDR1 SGHNT, CDR2 YYREEE (reference sequence). The CDR3 covers 16 residues.

This clonotype has at least ten counts. The V gene is TRBV5-1, the J gene TRBJ2-1; 11 bases are shared with TRBD1. The CDR3 runs 16 residues. Trimming at V came to 2 bases and at J to 8 bases, leaving 9 bases not matched to a gene. The germline V gene has CDR1 SGHRS and CDR2 YFSETQ. In DNA, the CDR3 is TGCGCCAGCAGCTTTACACCGATGGGACAGGGGGATGAGCAGTTCTTC. Encoded protein: CASSFTPMGQGDEQFF.

This clonotype has ten or more counts. V gene TRBV12-3 or TRBV12-4 combines with J gene TRBJ2-1; 8 bases fit TRBD2. V lost 9 bases to trimming and J lost 9 bases; unmatched junction nucleotides: 13. The length of the CDR3 is 14 residues. CDR3 protein: CASAGTRPFGEQFF. The CDR3 DNA reads as TGTGCCAGTGCCGGGACTAGGCCTTTTGGTGAGCAGTTCTTC.

The chain uses TRBV6-1 and TRBJ2-7, with 7 nucleotides matching TRBD1. Trimming cost V 11 bases and J 4 bases; bases outside gene matches: 11. The CDR3 consists of 13 residues. CDR1 and CDR2 (germline): MNHNS, SASEGT. CDR3 bases: TGTGCCGGCGGCCGGGACAGTTTATACGAGCAGTACTTC. Translation gives CAGGRDSLYEQYF.

The CDR3 sequence: CASSYEMFGWTGANEKLFF. The CDR3 nucleotides read TGTGCCAGCAGTTACGAAATGTTCGGGTGGACGGGAGCTAATGAAAAACTGTTTTTT. The chain employs TRBV6-2 or TRBV6-3 and TRBJ1-4; no reliable D call. Trimming cost V 2 bases and J 3 bases, with 22 bases left between them. The CDR3 totals 19 residues. Germline lookup yields CDR1 MNHEY and CDR2 SVGEGT.

The sample holds one count of this clonotype. The gene calls are TRBV10-3 and TRBJ2-2; possibly TRBD2 for D (5 bases). The CDR3 loop spans 16 amino acids. Trimming pared 4 bases from V and 3 bases from J, leaving 15 bases between. Per germline, CDR1 ENHRY and CDR2 SYGVKD. The CDR3 DNA follows: TGTGCCATCAGTGCAGTTACGGGGAAGGACACCGGGGAGCTGTTTTTT. Protein sequence: CAISAVTGKDTGELFF.

The chain is built from TRBV14 and TRBJ2-7; TRBD1 is a possible D gene (6 bases). Trimming pared 0 bases from V and 4 bases from J, leaving 10 bases between. The CDR3 runs 14 residues. CDR1 and CDR2 from the germline V gene are SGHDN and FVKESK. The CDR3 coding sequence is TGTGCCAGCAGCCAAGACTACCAGGGGTACGAGCAGTACTTC. Its translation is CASSQDYQGYEQYF.

The chain couples TRBV5-6 to TRBJ2-1, with 12 nucleotides matching TRBD2. The CDR3 sequence is 14 residues long. V shed 4 bases and J 14 bases; nucleotides not matched to a gene: 10. Per the germline V gene, CDR1 is SGHDT and CDR2 is YYEEEE. The CDR3 nucleotides are TGTGCCAGCAGCACCACGACTAGCGGGAGTCGTAAGTTCTTC. Amino acids: CASSTTTSGSRKFF.

This clonotype was counted a few times. This chain uses TRBV5-1 with TRBJ2-1, with 7 nucleotides matching TRBD2. From germline, CDR1 is SGHRS and CDR2 YFSETQ. The ends lost 4 bases at V and 0 bases at J; junction bases unmatched: 7. This CDR3 is built from 16 residues. The CDR3 sequence is CASSVAGESSYNEQFF. CDR3 coding DNA: TGCGCCAGCAGCGTGGCGGGGGAGAGCTCCTACAATGAGCAGTTCTTC.

There are many counts of this clonotype. The rearrangement joins TRBV7-3 to TRBJ2-3; a weak D match, TRBD2 (5 bases). Germline-derived CDR1 and CDR2 are SGHTA and FQGTGA. The CDR3 spans 14 residues. The ends were cut back, 4 bases at V and 1 base at J, with 9 bases in the middle. CDR3 residues: CASSSIGGTDTQYF. The CDR3 bases are TGTGCCAGCAGCTCCATCGGGGGCACAGATACGCAGTATTTT.

V and J are TRBV6-2 or TRBV6-3 and TRBJ2-7; 12 nucleotides match TRBD2. From germline, CDR1 is MNHEY and CDR2 SVGEGT. The CDR3 has 16 residues. V was clipped by 6 bases and J by 4 bases; unmatched bases: 10. This CDR3 reads CASRVTWTSGMYEQYF. The CDR3 bases are TGTGCCAGCAGAGTAACCTGGACTAGCGGGATGTACGAGCAGTACTTC.

This clonotype was counted ten times or more. This chain links TRBV20-1 with TRBJ1-1; the D is unclear. Germline V gene data show CDR1 as DFQATT and CDR2 as SNEGSKA (reference sequence). V was cut by 6 bases and J by 11 bases, with 16 bases left in between. The CDR3 runs 11 residues. The DNA of the CDR3 is TGCAGTGCCCCGATCAGCCCGTCGGCTTTCTTT. Its protein is CSAPISPSAFF.

This clonotype was counted many times. V usage is TRBV7-2 and J usage is TRBJ2-3, with D uncertain. V was shortened by 5 bases and J by 0 bases, with 15 bases between the two germline ends. Looked up from germline, CDR1 is SGHTA and CDR2 is FQGNSA. The CDR3 consists of 16 residues. CDR3 bases: TGTGCCAGCAGCATAGTCCCGGGCCCAAGCACAGATACGCAGTATTTT. Protein: CASSIVPGPSTDTQYF.

At least ten counts were recorded for this clonotype. The V and J genes are TRBV7-2 and TRBJ2-7; a possible D gene is TRBD1 (6 bases). The CDR3 consists of 15 residues. The ends were cut back, 4 bases at V and 3 bases at J, with 16 bases in the middle. The V gene's germline CDR1 is SGHTA and CDR2 FQGNSA. The CDR3 region is CASSSNSQGRYEQYF. As DNA, the CDR3 is TGTGCCAGCAGCTCTAACTCCCAGGGGCGCTACGAGCAGTACTTC.

For this clonotype: A read error is possible here, since a much larger clone lies one base away. This chain uses TRBV27 with TRBJ2-6; D might be TRBD1 (6 bases). The CDR3 consists of 15 residues. Germline CDR1 reads MNHEY; CDR2 reads SMNVEV (reference sequence). DNA of the CDR3: TGTGCCAGCAGTTCCACAGGGCTTGGGGCCAACGTCCTGGCTTTC. It is translated as CASSSTGLGANVLAF.

This clonotype was picked up many times. The chain carries TRBV7-9 and TRBJ2-1; D possibly corresponds to TRBD2 (5 bases). The CDR3 has 16 amino acids. Germline CDR1 reads SEHNR; CDR2 reads FQNEAQ (reference sequence). With 8 bases removed from V and 7 bases from J, the gap between germline ends came to 24 bases. CDR3 sequence reads: CASQFLGGGGLNEQFF. CDR3 coding DNA: TGTGCCAGCCAATTTCTTGGCGGCGGAGGACTGAATGAGCAGTTCTTC.

V usage is TRBV27 and J usage is TRBJ2-1; 8 nucleotides align to TRBD1. This CDR3 has 14 amino acids. V was pared by 4 bases and J by 8 bases, with 7 bases of the junction left unmatched. Germline V CDR1 and CDR2: MNHEY, SMNVEV (reference sequence). The DNA for the CDR3 is TGTGCCAGCAGTTCCCCAGGGGGCGTAGATGAGCAGTTCTTC. It codes for CASSSPGGVDEQFF.

A few counts support this clonotype. The chain couples TRBV7-2 to TRBJ2-3; D remains unclear. CDR3 length equals 16 residues. V lost 5 bases and J lost 0, with 15 bases in between. The V gene's germline CDR1 is SGHTA and CDR2 FQGNSA. CDR3 DNA: TGTGCCAGCAGCCCGCGGCGCGACTGGAGCACAGATACGCAGTATTTT. It encodes CASSPRRDWSTDTQYF.

This clonotype has at least ten counts. The chain combines TRBV28 with TRBJ1-4, with D perhaps matching TRBD1 (6 bases). The CDR3 loop spans 16 amino acids. V was cut by 4 bases and J by 2 bases, with 14 bases left in between. The germline V gene has CDR1 MDHEN and CDR2 SYDVKM. In DNA form, the CDR3 reads TGTGCCAGCAGTTCGGCAGGGGCTCCCACTAATGAAAAACTGTTTTTT. It translates to CASSSAGAPTNEKLFF.

V usage is TRBV20-1 and J usage is TRBJ2-1, with a possible D match to TRBD2 (6 bases). The germline V gene has CDR1 DFQATT and CDR2 SNEGSKA (reference sequence). The CDR3 contains 12 residues. Trimming stripped 6 bases from V and 6 bases from J, with 12 bases between. For the CDR3, the DNA is TGCAGTGCCCGGGACTCACTCAATGAGCAGTTCTTC. Encoded protein: CSARDSLNEQFF.

This rearrangement joins TRBV4-3 to TRBJ1-5; D call uncertain. The CDR3 has 15 residues. Trimming stripped 0 bases from V and 3 bases from J, with 9 bases between. Germline CDR1 is LGHNA and CDR2 is YSLEER. The CDR3 reads CASSQDLGDNQPQHF. Written as DNA, the CDR3 is TGCGCCAGCAGCCAAGATCTAGGAGACAATCAGCCCCAGCATTTT.

This clonotype was seen ten or more times. The chain carries TRBV6-1 and TRBJ1-5; TRBD1 aligns across 9 bases. Germline V gives CDR1 MNHNS, CDR2 SASEGT. J was trimmed by 2 bases and V by 5 bases; bases with no gene match: 7. The CDR3 runs 16 residues. CDR3 residues: CASSPDRGNGNQPQHF. CDR3 DNA: TGTGCCAGCAGTCCCGACAGGGGGAACGGCAATCAGCCCCAGCATTTT.

The chain recombines TRBV28 with TRBJ1-1; D uncertain. With 3 bases removed from V and 7 bases from J, the gap between germline ends came to 9 bases. The CDR3 has 12 residues. CDR1 is MDHEN and CDR2 is SYDVKM in the germline V gene. CDR3 region: CASSLGRNEAFF. CDR3 coding DNA: TGTGCCAGCAGTTTGGGTCGGAATGAAGCTTTCTTT.

Comment on this clonotype: Given a much more abundant clone one base away, this may be a read error. CDR3 in DNA: TGTGCCAGCAGCCTAGGCCGAGGACAGCCGAACACCGGGGAGCTGGTTTTT. This encodes CASSLGRGQPNTGELVF. V is TRBV7-2 and J is TRBJ2-2; weak D call: TRBD1 (6 bases). There are 17 residues in the CDR3. CDR1 and CDR2 (germline): SGHTA, FQGNSA. The entire variable domain, with the rest obtained from reference TRBV7-2 and TRBJ2-2, is as follows: GAGVSQSPSNKVTEKGKDVELRCDPISGHTALYWYRQSLGQGLEFLIYFQGNSAPDKSGLPSDRFSAERTGGSVSTLTIQRTQQEDSAVYLCASSLGRGQPNTGELVFGEGSRLTVL.

The J gene is TRBJ1-4, the V gene TRBV18; 10 nucleotides match TRBD1. The ends lost 3 bases at V and 5 bases at J; junction bases unmatched: 9. Germline V gene lookup returns CDR1 KGHSH and CDR2 LQKENI. The CDR3 runs to 17 residues. The DNA for the CDR3 is TGTGCCAGCTCACCCCCGCTAATGGGACAGGGGAATGAAAAACTGTTTTTT. This gives the protein CASSPPLMGQGNEKLFF.

This clonotype was recorded at least ten times. This chain links TRBV2 with TRBJ2-3; D is uncertain. Trimming stripped 5 bases from V and 6 bases from J, with 9 bases between. CDR1 and CDR2 (germline): SNHLY, FYNNEI. This CDR3 has 12 residues. The CDR3 DNA is TGTGCCAGCAGTAGAATAGCCGATACGCAGTATTTT. Residues: CASSRIADTQYF.